This TCR beta chain was sequenced in a study of T cells after yellow fever vaccination. The TCR cDNA carried a universal primer site and UMIs from 5'RACE template switching. TCRdb re-derived calls from the 5' RACE reads in MiXCR, one entry per CDR3 protein. The sample contains a few hundred thousand distinct CDR3 sequences, around 3.6% of which appear only once. Of note for this clonotype: What it binds is not known.

The V and J ends lost 5 bases and 10 bases, in that order; junction bases with no gene match: 5. CDR1 WNHNN and CDR2 SYGVQD come from the germline V gene (reference sequence). This CDR3 comprises 12 residues. General study findings and limits: A minor fraction of clonotypes spanned both CD4 and CD8 compartments. Bulk-population clonotypes that are abundant could appear as contaminants in FACS-sorted repertoires. After the booster, around 95% of CD4 and roughly nine tenths of CD8 primary-response clones were re-detected.

This clonotype originated in a man between 18 and 29 years old who received the YFV17D yellow fever vaccine. The V and J genes are TRBV10-1 and TRBJ2-7, with 10 bases aligning to TRBD1. Source: PBMCs, taken on the day of the yellow fever booster vaccination. CDR3 sequence (DNA): TGCGCCAGCAGTTCGACAGGGGGCACCCAGTACTTC. As protein: CASSSTGGTQYF.